The T cell receptor beta chain under discussion was sequenced for a study of T cell changes during pregnancy in multiple sclerosis. Assay: immunoSEQ multiplex PCR; the TCRdb copy retains only in-frame clones and omits some. Among roughly 110,000 clones listed, roughly 89% were seen once. The CDR3 sequence is 14 residues long. V lost 4 bases and J 4 bases, leaving 14 bases between the germline ends. Germline lookup yields CDR1 LNHDA and CDR2 SQIVND (reference sequence). The rearrangement uses TRBV19 and TRBJ2-7; a possible D gene is TRBD1 (6 bases). This sequence was found in a female donor with multiple sclerosis, enrolled in a pregnancy study. The sequencing used peripheral blood, collected before pregnancy. CDR3 coding DNA: TGTGCCAGTAGTAGGGACACTCGGTCGTACGAGCAGTACTTC. As protein: CASSRDTRSYEQYF.